These 24 T cell receptor beta chains originate from one sample sequenced in a study of sequential checkpoint blockade in melanoma. As for treatment: randomized to nivolumab then ipilimumab (arm A) or the reverse (arm B). Assay: immunoSEQ multiplex PCR; the TCRdb copy retains only in-frame clones and omits some. The sample has approximately 13,000 clones; roughly 50% are singletons. Sequencing used CD8+ T cells sorted from blood (inferred from file names), obtained from a patient given nivolumab and ipilimumab in sequence. The receptors come from a human donor with melanoma.

The gene calls are TRBV6-1 and TRBJ2-5, with 7 bases that match TRBD1. The J call may be in error: the DNA end matches TRBJ2-7 better. Germline V gene lookup returns CDR1 MNHNS and CDR2 SASEGT. There are 14 residues in the CDR3. In DNA form, the CDR3 reads TGTGCCAGCAGTGAAAGGGACAGTTCCTACGAGCAGTACTTC. It encodes CASSERDSSYEQYF.

V usage is TRBV27 and J usage is TRBJ1-1, with 9 bases fitting TRBD1. This CDR3 region has 15 residues. The germline V gene has CDR1 MNHEY and CDR2 SMNVEV (reference sequence). Trimming at V came to 0 bases and at J to 5 bases, leaving 4 bases not matched to a gene. Written as DNA, the CDR3 is TGTGCCAGCAGTTTATCGACAGGGGGGAGGACTGAAGCTTTCTTT. Residues: CASSLSTGGRTEAFF.

The sample holds a few counts of this clone. The chain combines TRBV9 with TRBJ1-2; a possible D gene is TRBD1 (5 bases). Germline CDR1 reads SGDLS; CDR2 reads YYNGEE. This CDR3 region has 13 residues. Trimming removed 4 bases at V and 8 bases at J, with 15 bases between. CDR3 residues: CASSPLGDRGYTF. The CDR3 coding sequence is TGTGCCAGCAGCCCCTTAGGGGATAGAGGCTACACCTTC.

This clone was detected a few times. The chain links TRBV5-6 to TRBJ2-7; a possible D gene is TRBD1 (6 bases). V was pared by 0 bases and J by 3 bases, with 13 bases between. Per the germline V gene, CDR1 is SGHDT and CDR2 is YYEEEE. The CDR3 loop spans 15 amino acids. CDR3 nucleotides: TGTGCCAGCAGCTTGGGGGGGCAGTTCCACTACGAGCAGTACTTC. This translates into CASSLGGQFHYEQYF.

This chain uses TRBV6-1 with TRBJ2-5, with 11 bases that match TRBD2. The J call may not be correct, given that the DNA end is closer to TRBJ2-7. The germline V gene has CDR1 MNHNS and CDR2 SASEGT. This CDR3 is 15 amino acids long. The CDR3 is CASSETSGVFYEQYF. The CDR3 region has the DNA TGTGCCAGCAGTGAGACTAGCGGGGTGTTCTACGAGCAGTACTTC.

This clone was seen once. The gene calls are TRBV18 and TRBJ2-7; 8 nucleotides match TRBD1. V shed 5 bases, J shed 0 bases, and the junction held 0 bases outside the gene matches. Germline loops: CDR1 KGHSH, CDR2 LQKENI. This CDR3 comprises 13 residues. The chain's CDR3 is CASSGQGSYEQYF. CDR3 coding DNA: TGTGCCAGCTCAGGACAGGGCTCCTACGAGCAGTACTTC.

The chain carries TRBV9 and TRBJ2-5; 9 nucleotides agree with TRBD2. The V gene's germline CDR1 is SGDLS and CDR2 YYNGEE. The CDR3 consists of 14 residues. V was pared by 2 bases and J by 5 bases, with 4 bases of the junction left unmatched. CDR3 sequence: CASSVAGGQETQYF. The CDR3 DNA sequence: TGTGCCAGCAGCGTGGCGGGGGGGCAGGAGACCCAGTACTTC. Based on the CDR3 plus reference TRBV9 and TRBJ2-5, the full variable domain is DSGVTQTPKHLITATGQRVTLRCSPRSGDLSVYWYQQSLDQGLQFLIQYYNGEERAKGNILERFSAQQFPDLHSELNLSSLELGDSALYFCASSVAGGQETQYFGPGTRLLVL.

The rearrangement links TRBV6-5 to TRBJ2-3, with D perhaps matching TRBD2 (6 bases). The CDR3 runs to 13 residues. The V end lost 9 bases, the J end lost 4 bases, and 14 bases lay between the germline ends. CDR1 is MNHEY and CDR2 is SVGAGI in the germline V gene. CDR3 DNA: TGTGCCAGTTCTGACGTAGCGGCAGATACGCAGTATTTT. Translation gives CASSDVAADTQYF.

This clone was detected only once. The rearrangement links TRBV29-1 to TRBJ1-2; perhaps TRBD1 as D (5 bases). The germline V and J ends were trimmed by 6 bases and 1 base, with 15 bases remaining between them. Germline V gene data show CDR1 as SQVTM and CDR2 as ANQGSEA. This CDR3 spans 14 amino acids. This CDR3 is CSVLPGTVNYGYTF. CDR3 nucleotides: TGCAGCGTCCTTCCCGGGACTGTTAACTATGGCTACACCTTC.

The chain couples TRBV9 to TRBJ1-1; D ambiguous. Germline V gene data show CDR1 as SGDLS and CDR2 as YYNGEE. The CDR3 is made up of 13 amino acids. V was cut by 1 base and J by 1 base, with 5 bases left in between. CDR3 nucleotide sequence: TGTGCCAGCAGCGTATGGGCGAACACTGAAGCTTTCTTT. Translation: CASSVWANTEAFF.

This clone has just a few counts. The chain couples TRBV2 to TRBJ2-7; TRBD1 is a possible D gene (6 bases). With 5 bases removed from V and 2 bases from J, the gap between germline ends came to 13 bases. The CDR3 contains 14 residues. Germline lookup yields CDR1 SNHLY and CDR2 FYNNEI. CDR3 protein: CASSYLGATYEQYF. CDR3 sequence (DNA): TGTGCCAGCAGTTACCTGGGGGCCACCTACGAGCAGTACTTC.

Points on this clone: The junction does not match germline at one end; this may be a read error. The rearrangement uses TRBV5-3 and TRBJ1-2; a possible D gene is TRBD1 (5 bases). TRBV5-3 is an open reading frame, and its role is uncertain. The CDR3 is 13 residues long. The CDR3 spells CASSLETGYGYTF. In DNA form, the CDR3 reads TGTGCCAGCAGCTTGGAAACAGGCTATGGCTACACCTTC.

The V and J genes are TRBV4-3 and TRBJ2-2; no clear D gene. V dropped 5 bases and J dropped 6 bases, with 10 bases sitting between them. CDR1 and CDR2 from the germline V gene are LGHNA and YSLEER. The length of the CDR3 is 13 residues. In DNA form, the CDR3 reads TGCGCCAGCAGCTATCTGAGCTCCGGGGAGCTGTTTTTT. Its translation is CASSYLSSGELFF.

On this clone itself: One junction end does not reproduce the germline sequence, and a read error may be involved. Distinct nucleotide sequences in the sample also encode this CDR3. The genes are TRBV6-5 and TRBJ1-6; possibly TRBD1 for D (5 bases). This CDR3 spans 15 amino acids. Per the germline V gene, CDR1 is MNHEY and CDR2 is SVGAGI. The chain's CDR3 is CASSYSWQGNSPLHF. The CDR3 bases are TGTGCCAGCAGTTACTCGTGGCAGGGAAATTCCCCCCTCCACTTT.

This clone was counted only a few times. The rearrangement links TRBV6-4 to TRBJ2-3, with D perhaps TRBD2 (6 bases). CDR3 size: 14 residues. The V end lost 4 bases, the J end lost 0 bases, and 8 bases lay between the germline ends. Germline V gene data show CDR1 as MRHNA and CDR2 as SNTAGT. The CDR3, as DNA: TGTGCCAGCAGTGTGGAGGGGAGCACAGATACGCAGTATTTT. It is translated as CASSVEGSTDTQYF.

This chain uses TRBV28 with TRBJ1-2; 12 bases line up with TRBD1. Germline trimming cut 6 bases from V and 5 bases from J; bases unmatched to any gene: 4. The CDR3 contains 14 residues. Germline lookup yields CDR1 MDHEN and CDR2 SYDVKM. In DNA form, the CDR3 reads TGTGCCAGCAGCCCGGGACAGGGGGCGTATGGCTACACCTTC. Its protein is CASSPGQGAYGYTF.

V gene TRBV2 combines with J gene TRBJ1-2, with 7 bases that match TRBD1. This CDR3 is 15 amino acids long. CDR1 is SNHLY and CDR2 is FYNNEI in the germline V gene. The junction had 7 bases not matched to a gene; V was cut back by 6 bases and J by 0 bases. CDR3 sequence reads: CASREKTGTNYGYTF. CDR3 in DNA: TGTGCCAGCAGGGAAAAGACAGGGACTAACTATGGCTACACCTTC.

This chain joins TRBV2 and TRBJ2-7; D possibly corresponds to TRBD1 (5 bases). The germline V gene has CDR1 SNHLY and CDR2 FYNNEI. The CDR3 length is 12 residues. V was cut by 10 bases and J by 3 bases, with 13 bases left in between. CDR3 region: CATSTDDYEQYF. The CDR3, as DNA: TGTGCCACCTCGACAGACGACTACGAGCAGTACTTC.

Judged by abundance, this clone is medium-sized (0.01 to 0.1%). The rearrangement links TRBV5-6 to TRBJ2-3, with TRBD2 identical over 7 bases. The CDR3 is made up of 12 amino acids. In germline, CDR1 is SGHDT, CDR2 YYEEEE. V was pared by 4 bases and J by 5 bases, with 1 base of the junction left unmatched. The CDR3 DNA reads as TGTGCCAGCAGCCCGGGGGGAGATACGCAGTATTTT. It encodes CASSPGGDTQYF.

By sample share, this clone is medium-sized. This rearrangement joins TRBV14 to TRBJ1-4; TRBD1 is a possible D gene (6 bases). CDR1 and CDR2 from the germline V gene are SGHDN and FVKESK. The V end lost 0 bases, the J end lost 2 bases, and 13 bases lay between the germline ends. This CDR3 contains 17 residues. The CDR3 spells CASSQDFSGATNEKLFF. For the CDR3, the DNA is TGTGCCAGCAGCCAAGATTTCTCAGGGGCGACTAATGAAAAACTGTTTTTT.

The chain uses TRBV23-1 and TRBJ1-2, with D maybe TRBD1 (5 bases). TRBV23-1 is flagged as an ORF with uncertain function. The CDR3 loop spans 13 amino acids. The V and J ends lost 11 bases and 7 bases respectively, with 20 bases between them. DNA of the CDR3: TGCGCCGGAAATGCGGGGCAGGGTTTTGGCTACACCTTC. Translation gives CAGNAGQGFGYTF.

This clone was picked up a small number of times. Different DNA sequences within this sample yield the same CDR3. The chain recombines TRBV6-6 with TRBJ1-1, with a weak D call TRBD1 (6 bases). V lost 6 bases to trimming and J lost 2 bases, with 10 bases between them. CDR1 and CDR2 (germline): MNHNY, SVGAGI (reference sequence). The CDR3 loop spans 13 amino acids. In nucleotides, the CDR3 is TGTGCCAGCAGCCCGACAGGAAACACTGAAGCTTTCTTT. Translated: CASSPTGNTEAFF.

The chain has TRBV9 and TRBJ2-3, with D possibly matching TRBD1 (5 bases). The CDR3 spans 14 residues. The V gene's germline CDR1 is SGDLS and CDR2 YYNGEE. V gave up 4 bases and J gave up 5 bases, with 14 bases separating them. This CDR3 is CASSKWGQEDTQYF. The CDR3 DNA reads as TGTGCCAGCAGCAAGTGGGGCCAGGAAGATACGCAGTATTTT.

This clone was counted only a few times. The V call is TRBV7-3, the J call TRBJ1-3; D possibly corresponds to TRBD1 (5 bases). This CDR3 is 16 amino acids long. Germline V gene lookup returns CDR1 SGHTA and CDR2 FQGTGA. Deletions cut 2 bases from V and 0 bases from J, with 11 bases between. The DNA of the CDR3 is TGTGCCAGCAGCTTATTTTTTGACAGCTCTGGAAACACCATATATTTT. Translating gives CASSLFFDSSGNTIYF.